This T cell receptor (beta chain) was recorded in a study of T cell changes during pregnancy in multiple sclerosis. The CDR3 consists of 16 residues. Deletions cut 1 base from V and 7 bases from J, with 19 bases between. The germline CDR1 and CDR2 sequences are SGHTA and FQGNSA. TCRdb's table, derived via immunoSEQ multiplex PCR, lists solely in-frame clones and lacks some. The table lists just over 40,000 clones, 88% of them singletons, with roughly 4.9% in the top ten. The source of this sequence is a female donor in good health, enrolled as a control in a pregnancy study. V usage is TRBV7-2 and J usage is TRBJ2-5; possible D gene TRBD2, 6 bases. The specimen was peripheral blood, collected in the first trimester of pregnancy. The CDR3 DNA is TGTGCCAGCAGCTTAGTGGGTGGTGTTCCCGGGGGGACCCAGTACTTC. Protein: CASSLVGGVPGGTQYF.